The T cell receptor (beta chain) described here comes from a study of blood T cells in healthy people across ages. To note about this clonotype: An end of the junction does not agree with germline; a read error may underlie this.

The length of the CDR3 is 15 residues. Germline lookup yields CDR1 SNHLY and CDR2 FYNNEI. A J-beta primer mix and a sample-barcoded 5' primer were used in a second PCR of about 6 to 12 cycles. MiXCR, applied by TCRdb to the 5' RACE reads, yields one record per CDR3 protein. The sample shows about a million distinct CDR3 sequences, just over 50% of them seen only once. The chain joins TRBV2 to TRBJ1-6, with TRBD1 identical over 9 bases. Sequenced: blood. The clonotype originates from a woman aged 60 to 75 in good health. The CDR3 protein is CVSKRQGGNNSPLHF. CDR3 DNA sequence: TGTGTCAGCAAACGACAGGGGGGGAATAATTCACCCCTCCACTTT.